The clone carrying this TCR beta chain was detected only a few times. Its target is unknown. Mouse gene names apply. The read falls 1 residue short of the CDR3 end, and the missing part is taken from the germline J gene. As for time point: mouse harvest day 14 after allogeneic transplant. Each mouse received 10^7 T-cell-depleted marrow cells plus 10^6 splenic CD5+ T cells by tail vein. This mouse GVHD model was MHC-mismatched B6 to BALB/c, profiled day 7 or 14. This entry comes from a study of tissue T cells after allogeneic stem cell transplantation. The study, taken as a whole, reports: Tissue-detected TCR repertoire was only partly captured by blood and spleen T cells. Sampling depth was limited, and the cohort was small and clinically varied. The study did not identify alloreactive or antigen-specific tissue TCRs, and some clones might be persisting host cells.

This CDR3 is 13 amino acids long. The germline V gene has CDR1 KGHPV and CDR2 FQNQEV (reference sequence). V gave up 2 bases and J gave up 0 bases, with 3 bases separating them. Profiled with immunoSEQ multiplex PCR; TCRdb holds only in-frame clones, not every one. The data hold a few thousand clones, with 35% to 55% observed a single time. The clonotype comes from a female BALB/c mouse given C57BL/6 T cells with graft-versus-host disease after an allogeneic hematopoietic cell transplant. Input material: gut tissue. The chain joins TRBV26 to TRBJ2-4; no clear D gene. CDR3 loop: CASSLQSQNTLYF. The DNA read from the CDR3 is TGTGCCAGCAGTCTGCAGAGTCAAAACACCTTGTAC.